Presented here are 15 T cell receptor beta chains from one specimen sequenced in a study of CD8+ T cells in alopecia areata. In alopecia areata patients, both lesional scalp punch biopsies and peripheral blood were collected. Extracted RNA was reverse transcribed into cDNA, the sequencing template. Generated by immunoSEQ multiplex PCR, the TCRdb table keeps only in-frame clones and is missing some. The sample yields thousands of clones, 69% seen once. The starting material was skin, obtained at week 0. These receptors were obtained from a human donor with alopecia areata.

The chain employs TRBV7-8 and TRBJ1-5; D is ambiguous. CDR1 SGHVS and CDR2 FQNEAQ come from the germline V gene. V lost 3 bases and J 1 base, leaving 7 bases between the germline ends. The CDR3 runs 14 residues. The CDR3 DNA reads TGTGCCAGCAGCTTCGACGGAAGCAATCAGCCCCAGCATTTT. Its protein product is CASSFDGSNQPQHF.

The gene calls are TRBV5-1 and TRBJ2-6, with TRBD1 as a possible D gene (6 bases). From germline, CDR1 is SGHRS and CDR2 YFSETQ. The V end lost 6 bases, the J end lost 1 base, and 11 bases lay between the germline ends. The CDR3 spans 15 residues. In nucleotides, the CDR3 is TGCGCCAGCACACTAGGGGGTTCTGGGGCCAACGTCCTGACTTTC. Encoded protein: CASTLGGSGANVLTF.

This clone was recorded a few times. The chain carries TRBV30 and TRBJ1-2; D is perhaps TRBD1 (5 bases). Trimming shortened V by 0 bases and J by 7 bases, and 21 bases separated the two germline ends. This CDR3 has 16 amino acids. CDR1 and CDR2 (germline): GTSNPN, SVGIG (reference sequence). Here the CDR3 DNA reads TGTGCCTGGAGTGTACCCCAAGGAGGGGCCCACGGTGGCTACACCTTC. Residues: CAWSVPQGGAHGGYTF.

The chain couples TRBV29-1 to TRBJ2-3, with 12 bases lining up with TRBD2. This CDR3 region has 13 residues. Germline trimming cut 4 bases from V and 6 bases from J; bases unmatched to any gene: 2. Germline V gene sequence: CDR1 SQVTM, CDR2 ANQGSEA. The CDR3 nucleotides read TGCAGCGTTGTGACTAGCGGGGGCGATACGCAGTATTTT. Its protein is CSVVTSGGDTQYF.

This chain connects TRBV10-3 to TRBJ2-7, with 8 nucleotides matching TRBD1. Germline V gives CDR1 ENHRY, CDR2 SYGVKD. After removal of 2 bases from V and 3 bases from J, the junction contained 3 bases not matched to a gene. This CDR3 is 14 amino acids long. CDR3 in DNA: TGTGCCATCAGTGAGCGACAGGGGAACTACGAGCAGTACTTC. It yields the protein CAISERQGNYEQYF.

This chain joins TRBV7-8 and TRBJ2-6, with unresolved D. Per the germline V gene, CDR1 is SGHVS and CDR2 is FQNEAQ. V lost 2 bases and J lost 0, with 14 bases in between. The CDR3 is 18 amino acids. The DNA of the CDR3 is TGTGCCAGCAGCTTACCCCCAGGACGGACCTCTGGGGCCAACGTCCTGACTTTC. It translates to CASSLPPGRTSGANVLTF.

The chain links TRBV5-1 to TRBJ1-2; D is unclear. Germline CDR1 and CDR2: SGHRS and YFSETQ. Trimming removed 4 bases at V and 6 bases at J, with 16 bases between. The CDR3 consists of 14 residues. CDR3 region: CASSPRRGPDGYTF. The DNA of the CDR3 is TGCGCCAGCAGCCCTAGACGAGGTCCGGATGGCTACACCTTC.

The chain carries TRBV7-3 and TRBJ2-7, with 8 bases identical to TRBD1. This CDR3 has 17 amino acids. With 7 bases clipped from V and 5 bases from J, the junction kept 19 bases outside the gene matches. Germline CDR1 SGHTA, CDR2 FQGTGA. CDR3 protein: CASNPGTGPLGYDEQYF. The DNA of the CDR3 is TGTGCCAGCAACCCCGGGACAGGCCCATTAGGGTACGACGAGCAGTACTTC.

The chain uses TRBV9 and TRBJ2-7, with D uncertain. V lost 3 bases, J lost 4 bases, and 11 bases lay in between. This CDR3 has 13 amino acids. Germline loops: CDR1 SGDLS, CDR2 YYNGEE. The CDR3 DNA reads as TGTGCCAGCAGCGGGACCCCGGCGTACGAGCAGTACTTC. Translated, it gives CASSGTPAYEQYF. Looking up the rest from reference TRBV9 and TRBJ2-7 gives the full variable domain: DSGVTQTPKHLITATGQRVTLRCSPRSGDLSVYWYQQSLDQGLQFLIQYYNGEERAKGNILERFSAQQFPDLHSELNLSSLELGDSALYFCASSGTPAYEQYFGPGTRLTVT.

The rearrangement uses TRBV7-8 and TRBJ2-5; 8 nucleotides match TRBD2. The end of the DNA fits TRBJ2-7 better, so the J call may be wrong. This CDR3 is built from 16 residues. CDR1 is SGHVS and CDR2 is FQNEAQ in the germline V gene. Written as DNA, the CDR3 is TGTGCCAGCAGCCCTCAAACCGGGACTAGGGGTTACGAGCAGTACTTC. Translation gives CASSPQTGTRGYEQYF.

The chain is built from TRBV7-2 and TRBJ2-2, with D maybe TRBD2 (5 bases). CDR1 and CDR2 from the germline V gene are SGHTA and FQGNSA. The V and J ends lost 2 bases and 9 bases respectively, with 13 bases between them. This CDR3 spans 14 amino acids. The DNA of the CDR3 is TGTGCCAGCAGCTTATCCCGGGGTCCCAGGGAGCTGTTTTTT. Translation gives CASSLSRGPRELFF.

The gene calls are TRBV5-1 and TRBJ1-3, with 7 bases identical to TRBD1. The CDR3 is 13 amino acids. Losses at the gene ends were 5 bases for V and 7 bases for J; bases not matched to a gene: 6. The germline CDR1 and CDR2 sequences are SGHRS and YFSETQ. In DNA form, the CDR3 reads TGCGCCAGCAGTTGGGACAGAGGCAACACCATATATTTT. As protein: CASSWDRGNTIYF.

V gene TRBV6-6 combines with J gene TRBJ1-5; D remains ambiguous. The CDR3 spans 14 residues. Germline CDR1 reads MNHNY; CDR2 reads SVGAGI (reference sequence). V was pared by 2 bases and J by 5 bases, with 10 bases between. DNA of the CDR3: TGTGCCAGCAGTTACGGCCAGGTCGATCAGCCCCAGCATTTT. Translating gives CASSYGQVDQPQHF.

The chain joins TRBV10-1 to TRBJ2-2; 7 nucleotides line up with TRBD2. Germline CDR1 reads WNHNN; CDR2 reads SYGVQD (reference sequence). Trimming cost V 6 bases and J 5 bases; bases outside gene matches: 9. The CDR3 contains 15 residues. The CDR3 coding sequence is TGCGCCAGCAGCGTGGGGATAGCGGGTACCGGGGAGCTGTTTTTT. This codes for CASSVGIAGTGELFF.

In nucleotides, the CDR3 is TGCGCCAGCAGTGAGTCGTGGGGCCTCATGAACACTGAAGCTTTCTTT. Translating gives CASSESWGLMNTEAFF. The J gene is TRBJ1-1, the V gene TRBV10-2; a weak D match, TRBD1 (5 bases). Trimming took 0 bases from V and 0 from J, leaving 11 bases between them. Germline assignment: CDR1 WSHSY and CDR2 SAAADI. The length of the CDR3 is 16 residues.